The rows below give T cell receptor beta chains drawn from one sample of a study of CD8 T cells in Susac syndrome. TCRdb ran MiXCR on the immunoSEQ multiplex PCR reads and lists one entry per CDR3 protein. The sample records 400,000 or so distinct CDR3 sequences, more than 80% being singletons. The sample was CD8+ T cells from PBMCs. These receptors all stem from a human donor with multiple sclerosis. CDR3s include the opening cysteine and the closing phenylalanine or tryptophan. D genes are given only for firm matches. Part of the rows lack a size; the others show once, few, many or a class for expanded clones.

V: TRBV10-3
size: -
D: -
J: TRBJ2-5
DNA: TGTGCCATCAGTGAGAGACAGACACAAGAGACCCAGTACTTC
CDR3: CAISERQTQETQYF

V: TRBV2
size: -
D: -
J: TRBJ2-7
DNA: TGTGCCAGCAGTGAACAAGGTAGCCTCTACGAGCAGTACTTC
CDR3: CASSEQGSLYEQYF

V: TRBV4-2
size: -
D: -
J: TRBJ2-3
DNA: TGTGCCAGCAGCAGGGGGACTTCCCCCGATACGCAGTATTTT
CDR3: CASSRGTSPDTQYF

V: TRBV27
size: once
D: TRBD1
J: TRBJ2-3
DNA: TGTGCCAGCAGTTCCTATGGACAGGGGGCTGTAGATACGCAGTATTTT
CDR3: CASSSYGQGAVDTQYF

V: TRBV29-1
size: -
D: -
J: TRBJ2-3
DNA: TGCAGCGTTGAATTCTATCCGGGGGACGCCAGCACAGATACGCAGTATTTT
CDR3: CSVEFYPGDASTDTQYF

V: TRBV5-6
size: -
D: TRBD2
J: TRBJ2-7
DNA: TGTGCCAGCAGCTTTTGGGGACTAGGCCGCTACGAGCAGTACTTC
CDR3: CASSFWGLGRYEQYF

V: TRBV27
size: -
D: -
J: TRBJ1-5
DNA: TGTGCCAGCCATTCCGGGGGAAGCAATCAGCCCCAGCATTTT
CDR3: CASHSGGSNQPQHF

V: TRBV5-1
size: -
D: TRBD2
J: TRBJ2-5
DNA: TGCGCCAGCAGCTACGGACTAGCGGTGCAAGAGACCCAGTACTTC
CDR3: CASSYGLAVQETQYF

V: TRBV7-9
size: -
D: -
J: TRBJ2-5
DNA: TGTGCCAGCAGCCAGGACCAGAACCAAGAGACCCAGTACTTC
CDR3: CASSQDQNQETQYF

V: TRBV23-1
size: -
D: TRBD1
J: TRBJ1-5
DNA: TGCGCCAGCAGTCAATCCGTTGTCCGGGACAGAAGCAATCAGCCCCAGCATTTT
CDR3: CASSQSVVRDRSNQPQHF

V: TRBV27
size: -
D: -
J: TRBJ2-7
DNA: TGTGCCAGCAGTTTAACCCGGGCAGGACCTTTAGGGGTCCACGAGCAGTACTTC
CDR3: CASSLTRAGPLGVHEQYF